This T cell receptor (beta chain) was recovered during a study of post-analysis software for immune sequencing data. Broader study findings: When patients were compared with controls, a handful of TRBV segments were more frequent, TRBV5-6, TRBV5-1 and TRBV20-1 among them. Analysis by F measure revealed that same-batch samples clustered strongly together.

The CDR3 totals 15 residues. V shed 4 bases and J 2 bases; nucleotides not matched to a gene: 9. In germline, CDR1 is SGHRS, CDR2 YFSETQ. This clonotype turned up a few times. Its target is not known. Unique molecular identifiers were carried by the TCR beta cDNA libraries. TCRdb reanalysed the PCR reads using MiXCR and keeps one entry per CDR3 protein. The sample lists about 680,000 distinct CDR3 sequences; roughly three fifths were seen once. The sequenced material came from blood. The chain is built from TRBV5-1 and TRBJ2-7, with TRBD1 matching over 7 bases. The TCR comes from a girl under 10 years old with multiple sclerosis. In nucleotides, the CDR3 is TGCGCCAGCAGCATGGACCCCGGGACAGCCTACGAGCAGTACTTC. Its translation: CASSMDPGTAYEQYF.